The 32 T cell receptor beta chains in this list originate from one sample, sequenced in a study of OX40 agonist ivuxolimab in advanced cancers. Produced via immunoSEQ multiplex PCR; TCRdb's table is partial and in-frame only. The sample has approximately 38,000 clones; approximately 82% are singletons. This specimen consisted of CD4+ or CD8+ T cells sorted from blood, obtained in a trial of the OX40 agonist ivuxolimab. These receptors all come from an adult with an advanced solid tumor such as melanoma, head and neck, liver or kidney cancer.

The V gene is TRBV29-1, the J gene TRBJ2-2; 10 nucleotides match TRBD2. The V segment lost 4 bases and the J segment 8 bases; nucleotides outside the gene matches: 10. CDR3 length: 15 amino acids. Germline CDR1 reads SQVTM; CDR2 reads ANQGSEA. CDR3: CSVASGRGLGGELFF. CDR3 nucleotide sequence: TGCAGCGTTGCCAGCGGGAGGGGTTTAGGAGGGGAGCTGTTTTTT.

The V call is TRBV6-6, the J call TRBJ2-1; a possible D gene is TRBD2 (5 bases). Germline CDR1 reads MNHNY; CDR2 reads SVGAGI (reference sequence). The V and J ends lost 7 bases and 4 bases respectively, with 11 bases between them. The CDR3 extends over 13 amino acids. The CDR3 spells CASTNGDYNEQFF. The DNA for the CDR3 is TGTGCCAGCACCAACGGGGATTACAATGAGCAGTTCTTC.

The chain has TRBV7-2 and TRBJ2-1; D unresolved. This CDR3 has 13 amino acids. V gave up 1 base and J gave up 12 bases, with 13 bases separating them. Germline lookup yields CDR1 SGHTA and CDR2 FQGNSA. CDR3 DNA sequence: TGTGCCAGCAGCTTAGACGGCTTGCAAGTGCAGTTCTTC. This codes for CASSLDGLQVQFF.

The chain is built from TRBV5-4 and TRBJ2-1, with D possibly matching TRBD2 (5 bases). The CDR3 runs to 14 residues. V lost 3 bases, J lost 7 bases, and 14 bases lay in between. Germline V gene data show CDR1 as SGHNT and CDR2 as YYREEE (reference sequence). CDR3 loop: CASSSSSTGNEQFF. The CDR3 DNA reads TGTGCCAGCAGCTCATCCTCGACGGGAAATGAGCAGTTCTTC.

CDR3 in amino acids: CASSSAWQPYGYTF. In DNA form, the CDR3 reads TGCGCCAGCAGCTCCGCGTGGCAGCCCTATGGCTACACCTTC. The chain joins TRBV23-1 to TRBJ1-2; no definite D call. TRBV23-1 is an ORF; its function is uncertain. With 6 bases removed from V and 4 bases from J, the gap between germline ends came to 15 bases. CDR3 length equals 14 residues.

This clone was recorded a few times. The chain is built from TRBV5-1 and TRBJ2-7; D perhaps matches TRBD1 (6 bases). The germline V and J ends were trimmed by 4 bases and 1 base, with 9 bases remaining between them. Germline loops: CDR1 SGHRS, CDR2 YFSETQ. The CDR3 runs to 13 residues. The CDR3 DNA reads as TGCGCCAGCAGCACAGGACAGTCCTACGAGCAGTACTTC. As protein: CASSTGQSYEQYF. Complete variable domain (other parts from reference TRBV5-1 and TRBJ2-7): KAGVTQTPRYLIKTRGQQVTLSCSPISGHRSVSWYQQTPGQGLQFLFEYFSETQRNKGNFPGRFSGRQFSNSRSEMNVSTLELGDSALYLCASSTGQSYEQYFGPGTRLTVT.

This rearrangement joins TRBV5-6 to TRBJ2-2; 8 bases are a match to TRBD1. J was trimmed by 4 bases and V by 5 bases; bases with no gene match: 10. CDR1 SGHDT and CDR2 YYEEEE come from the germline V gene. CDR3 length equals 16 residues. The CDR3 DNA follows: TGTGCCAGCAGATCGGACAGGGAATTTCCCACCGGGGAGCTGTTTTTT. This encodes CASRSDREFPTGELFF.

The chain recombines TRBV9 with TRBJ1-1, with a weak D call TRBD1 (5 bases). Germline assignment: CDR1 SGDLS and CDR2 YYNGEE. V was clipped by 6 bases and J by 0 bases, with 12 bases between them. The length of the CDR3 is 14 residues. CDR3 sequence: CASTSQAMNTEAFF. The DNA for the CDR3 is TGTGCCAGCACCTCACAGGCGATGAACACTGAAGCTTTCTTT.

This clone has only one observation. This chain uses TRBV12-5 with TRBJ1-5; 12 bases line up with TRBD1. V trimming: 7 bases; J trimming: 7 bases; junction bases outside the gene matches: 8. CDR1 is LGHNT, CDR2 FRNRAP, per germline. The CDR3 runs 15 residues. The CDR3 here is CASAPGQGAWQPQHF. For the CDR3, the DNA is TGTGCTAGTGCCCCGGGACAGGGGGCATGGCAGCCCCAGCATTTT.

The chain employs TRBV11-2 and TRBJ2-7; a possible D gene is TRBD1 (6 bases). Germline V lookup: CDR1 SGHAT, CDR2 FQNNGV. CDR3 length: 15 amino acids. Trimming removed 1 base at V and 1 base at J, with 11 bases between. In nucleotides, the CDR3 is TGTGCCAGCAGCTTAGCAGGGGACCAATCCTACGAGCAGTACTTC. As protein: CASSLAGDQSYEQYF.

The V gene is TRBV7-2, the J gene TRBJ2-3; D is ambiguous. V lost 1 base, J lost 4 bases, and 9 bases lay in between. The CDR3 covers 14 residues. Germline V gene sequence: CDR1 SGHTA, CDR2 FQGNSA. The CDR3 nucleotides read TGTGCCAGCAGCTTAGGAAGCCATTCAGATACGCAGTATTTT. Encoded protein: CASSLGSHSDTQYF.

The chain recombines TRBV10-2 with TRBJ2-5, with a tentative D call TRBD1 (6 bases). Trimming left V 8 bases short and J 11 bases short, with 24 bases between. This CDR3 is 14 amino acids long. CDR1 WSHSY and CDR2 SAAADI come from the germline V gene. The CDR3: CASSPGVSYWEQYF. CDR3 DNA: TGCGCCAGCTCCCCAGGGGTCAGTTATTGGGAGCAGTACTTC.

This chain links TRBV13 with TRBJ2-3, with 11 bases fitting TRBD2. There are 17 residues in the CDR3. Trimming removed 3 bases from V and 2 bases from J; junction bases left unmatched: 7. In germline, CDR1 is PRHDT, CDR2 FYEKMQ (reference sequence). The DNA for the CDR3 is TGTGCCAGCAGCTTCCCACCGACTAGCGGGGTCACAGATACGCAGTATTTT. This encodes CASSFPPTSGVTDTQYF.

The rearrangement joins TRBV7-9 to TRBJ1-3; D gene uncertain. Germline V gives CDR1 SEHNR, CDR2 FQNEAQ (reference sequence). V was clipped by 2 bases and J by 5 bases, with 7 bases between them. The CDR3 totals 13 residues. The CDR3 loop reads CASSLLFRNTIYF. The CDR3 coding sequence is TGTGCCAGCAGCTTACTCTTCCGAAACACCATATATTTT.

There are a few counts of this clone. The V and J genes are TRBV28 and TRBJ2-6; D is possibly TRBD2 (7 bases). The germline V and J ends were trimmed by 7 bases and 4 bases, with 17 bases remaining between them. The CDR3 totals 16 residues. The germline CDR1 and CDR2 sequences are MDHEN and SYDVKM. The DNA of the CDR3 is TGTGCCAGCATCCCGGCGGGGGCCGCCGGGGCCAACGTCCTGACTTTC. This translates into CASIPAGAAGANVLTF.

The chain is built from TRBV5-6 and TRBJ1-5, with D uncertain. The CDR3 loop spans 13 amino acids. Germline CDR1 SGHDT, CDR2 YYEEEE. V lost 3 bases to trimming and J lost 2 bases, with 6 bases between them. The CDR3 loop is CASSYEGNQPQHF. The DNA of the CDR3 is TGTGCCAGCAGCTACGAAGGCAATCAGCCCCAGCATTTT.

The chain recombines TRBV5-6 with TRBJ2-7, with D hard to call. V was shortened by 1 base and J by 2 bases, with 10 bases between the two germline ends. The germline gives CDR1 SGHDT, CDR2 YYEEEE. The CDR3 is 14 residues long. CDR3 in amino acids: CASSLFGVTYEQYF. CDR3 nucleotide sequence: TGTGCCAGCAGCTTGTTCGGAGTGACCTACGAGCAGTACTTC.

V usage is TRBV5-1 and J usage is TRBJ1-2; D ambiguous. Trimming stripped 0 bases from V and 4 bases from J, with 7 bases between. Germline values: CDR1 SGHRS, CDR2 YFSETQ. The CDR3 is 13 amino acids. CDR3 nucleotide sequence: TGCGCCAGCAGCTTGGGGCAGCGCTATGGCTACACCTTC. Translating gives CASSLGQRYGYTF.

The V and J genes are TRBV7-9 and TRBJ2-3; D unresolved. V was trimmed by 5 bases and J by 2 bases, leaving 14 bases between them. The germline CDR1 and CDR2 sequences are SEHNR and FQNEAQ (reference sequence). The length of the CDR3 is 15 residues. Here the CDR3 reads CASSTWRLHTDTQYF. CDR3 DNA sequence: TGTGCCAGCAGCACCTGGCGGCTGCACACAGATACGCAGTATTTT. The full variable domain, its missing parts supplied by reference TRBV7-9 and TRBJ2-3, is DTGVSQNPRHKITKRGQNVTFRCDPISEHNRLYWYRQTLGQGPEFLTYFQNEAQLEKSRLLSDRFSAERPKGSFSTLEIQRTEQGDSAMYLCASSTWRLHTDTQYFGPGTRLTVL.

The genes are TRBV4-3 and TRBJ1-1, with D unclear. The germline V and J ends were trimmed by 1 base and 6 bases, with 6 bases remaining between them. The CDR3 runs 12 residues. The germline V gene encodes CDR1 LGHNA and CDR2 YSLEER. The CDR3 is CASSQGGAEAFF. For the CDR3, the DNA is TGCGCCAGCAGCCAAGGGGGAGCTGAAGCTTTCTTT.

V gene TRBV28 combines with J gene TRBJ2-1, with a weak D call TRBD1 (6 bases). The V end lost 6 bases, the J end lost 0 bases, and 15 bases lay between the germline ends. The germline V gene has CDR1 MDHEN and CDR2 SYDVKM. CDR3 length equals 16 residues. The CDR3 DNA follows: TGTGCCAGCAGCCAGAGGGGGACGGCCTCCTACAATGAGCAGTTCTTC. Protein product: CASSQRGTASYNEQFF.

The J gene is TRBJ2-7, the V gene TRBV19; the D is unclear. V shed 5 bases and J shed 3 bases, with 14 bases lying between them. Germline assignment: CDR1 LNHDA and CDR2 SQIVND (reference sequence). CDR3 length: 14 amino acids. The CDR3 sequence is CASSSLGSSYEQYF. The CDR3 nucleotides are TGTGCCAGTAGTTCCTTAGGCTCAAGCTACGAGCAGTACTTC.

The chain employs TRBV19 and TRBJ2-1, with TRBD2 matching over 8 bases. Germline CDR1 and CDR2: LNHDA and SQIVND (reference sequence). The CDR3 runs to 14 residues. Germline trimming cut 6 bases from V and 6 bases from J; bases unmatched to any gene: 7. For the CDR3, the DNA is TGTGCCAGTAGATTAGCGGGATCCGCCAATGAGCAGTTCTTC. Amino acids: CASRLAGSANEQFF.

The sample holds a few counts of this clone. The chain joins TRBV7-9 to TRBJ2-5; the match to TRBD1 covers 9 bases. J was trimmed by 1 base and V by 1 base; bases with no gene match: 7. CDR3 length: 17 amino acids. In germline, CDR1 is SEHNR, CDR2 FQNEAQ (reference sequence). CDR3 DNA: TGTGCCAGCAGCTTAGGGAACAGGGGGCCTTCCCAAGAGACCCAGTACTTC. It translates to CASSLGNRGPSQETQYF.

This clone is a singleton in its sample. The CDR3 nucleotides read TGCGCCAGCAGCCTAGGGGGGGGCGAGAACACTGAAGCTTTCTTT. Encoded protein: CASSLGGGENTEAFF. The chain combines TRBV5-1 with TRBJ1-1; the D gene is possibly TRBD1 (6 bases). The CDR3 is 15 amino acids. Germline loops: CDR1 SGHRS, CDR2 YFSETQ. Trimming removed 4 bases at V and 1 base at J, with 14 bases between.

The chain recombines TRBV5-1 with TRBJ1-6; no clear D gene. The V gene lost 1 base and the J gene lost 13 bases, with 6 bases spanning the gap. Germline loops: CDR1 SGHRS, CDR2 YFSETQ. CDR3 size: 11 residues. CDR3 sequence (DNA): TGCGCCAGCAGCTTGCGTGTCCCCCTCCACTTT. This codes for CASSLRVPLHF. Full variable domain (remainder filled in from reference TRBV5-1 and TRBJ1-6): KAGVTQTPRYLIKTRGQQVTLSCSPISGHRSVSWYQQTPGQGLQFLFEYFSETQRNKGNFPGRFSGRQFSNSRSEMNVSTLELGDSALYLCASSLRVPLHFGNGTRLTVT.

The gene calls are TRBV13 and TRBJ2-2; D possibly uses TRBD1 or TRBD2 (5 bases each). Trimming took off 5 bases at V and 1 base at J, with 23 bases between the two ends. CDR3 length: 19 amino acids. The V gene's germline CDR1 is PRHDT and CDR2 FYEKMQ (reference sequence). CDR3 amino acids: CASSNAIIKGTLNTGELFF. The CDR3 DNA is TGTGCCAGCAGCAACGCCATCATCAAAGGGACCCTGAACACCGGGGAGCTGTTTTTT.

This clone occurred a few times. The CDR3 sequence is CSVGGGVSRDAEAFF. The CDR3 DNA reads as TGCAGCGTTGGAGGCGGGGTATCACGGGACGCTGAAGCTTTCTTT. V and J are TRBV29-1 and TRBJ1-1; D might be TRBD1 (5 bases). The CDR3 loop spans 15 amino acids. V was clipped by 4 bases and J by 6 bases, with 21 bases between them. Germline V gene data show CDR1 as SQVTM and CDR2 as ANQGSEA.

This sequence joins TRBV19 and TRBJ1-2; 7 bases match TRBD1. Trimming cost V 6 bases and J 6 bases; bases outside gene matches: 1. The length of the CDR3 is 11 residues. Germline lookup yields CDR1 LNHDA and CDR2 SQIVND (reference sequence). CDR3 bases: TGTGCCAGTAGGACAGGGAATGGCTACACCTTC. Encoded protein: CASRTGNGYTF.

J is TRBJ2-5 and V is TRBV6-5; D gene unclear. Deletions cut 6 bases from V and 1 base from J, with 9 bases between. The CDR3 totals 13 residues. Germline CDR1 is MNHEY and CDR2 is SVGAGI. CDR3 sequence (DNA): TGTGCCAGCAGGGTACACAGCCAAGAGACCCAGTACTTC. This translates into CASRVHSQETQYF.

This clone is a singleton in its sample. The rearrangement links TRBV30 to TRBJ2-7; TRBD2 matches 13 bases. CDR1 is GTSNPN and CDR2 is SVGIG in the germline V gene (reference sequence). V was clipped by 3 bases and J by 2 bases; unmatched bases: 19. CDR3 size: 20 residues. Here the CDR3 DNA reads TGTGCCTGGAGCTTATGGCCGAGGACTAGCGGGAGTAGATCGGCCTACGAGCAGTACTTC. This encodes CAWSLWPRTSGSRSAYEQYF.

The chain is built from TRBV7-6 and TRBJ2-7, with a weak D call TRBD1 (6 bases). The CDR3 has 13 amino acids. V was pared by 5 bases and J by 5 bases, with 13 bases between. The germline gives CDR1 SGHVS, CDR2 FNYEAQ. DNA of the CDR3: TGTGCCAGCAGCCCGGGACACCGCCACGAGCAGTACTTC. It is translated as CASSPGHRHEQYF.